This record looks at one TCR beta chain sequence and its context. There are 13 residues in the CDR3. Trimming took 6 bases from V and 8 from J, leaving 16 bases between them. Germline V gene data show CDR1 as LNHDA and CDR2 as SQIVND (reference sequence). Original processing notes: Reference gene primer amplification yielded estimated nucleated cell counts. The method was immunoSEQ multiplex PCR; TCRdb's version includes in-frame clones alone and lacks a portion of them. That table gives V, J and clone size, and the DNA gave D and trimming. This table has 300,000 to 450,000 clones, around 87% appearing once. The data are from a study of blood T cell repertoires in COVID-19. Study as a whole: T cells, B-cell-depleted T cells, or PBMCs provided the cDNA or gDNA that served as material.

The sequence came from a young woman with COVID-19, enrolled during active disease. Material: peripheral blood. The chain employs TRBV19 and TRBJ1-2, with D perhaps TRBD1 (6 bases). Written as DNA, the CDR3 is TGTGCCAGTAGATGGGGGACAACGGGGGGCTACACCTTC. Translating it yields CASRWGTTGGYTF. The full variable domain, completed using reference TRBV19 and TRBJ1-2, is DGGITQSPKYLFRKEGQNVTLSCEQNLNHDAMYWYRQDPGQGLRLIYYSQIVNDFQKGDIAEGYSVSREKKESFPLTVTSAQKNPTAFYLCASRWGTTGGYTFGSGTRLTVV.